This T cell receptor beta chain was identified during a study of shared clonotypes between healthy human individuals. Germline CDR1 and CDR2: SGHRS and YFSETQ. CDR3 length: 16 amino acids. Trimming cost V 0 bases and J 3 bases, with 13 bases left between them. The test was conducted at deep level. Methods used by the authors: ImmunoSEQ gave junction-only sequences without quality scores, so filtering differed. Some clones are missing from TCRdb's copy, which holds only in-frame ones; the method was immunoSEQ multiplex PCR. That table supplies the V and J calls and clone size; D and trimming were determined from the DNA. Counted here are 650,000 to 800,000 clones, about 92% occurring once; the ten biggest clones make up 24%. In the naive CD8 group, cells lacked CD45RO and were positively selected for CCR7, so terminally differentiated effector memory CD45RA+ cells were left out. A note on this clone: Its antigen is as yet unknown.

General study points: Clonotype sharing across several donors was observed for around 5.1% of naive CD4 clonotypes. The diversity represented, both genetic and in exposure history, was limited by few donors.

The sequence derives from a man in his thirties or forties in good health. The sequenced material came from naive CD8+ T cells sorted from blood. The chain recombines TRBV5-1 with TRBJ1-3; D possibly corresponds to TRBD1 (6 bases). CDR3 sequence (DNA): TGCGCCAGCAGCTTGGGCCAACAGGGAAATGGAAACACCATATATTTT. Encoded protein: CASSLGQQGNGNTIYF.